The subject of this entry is one T cell receptor (beta chain). Its antigen remains unknown. CDR1 and CDR2 (germline): DFQATT, SNEGSKA (reference sequence). Trimming left V 5 bases short and J 7 bases short, with 14 bases between. The CDR3 sequence is 12 residues long. This entry comes from a study of blood T cells in healthy people across ages. Study-wide findings and caveats: Strong correlation was found linking TCR beta diversity to naive T cell percentage. Comparison with aged donors showed that long-lived donors had more naive CD4+ cells and higher diversity.

Combining a sample-barcoded 5' primer with a J-beta primer mix, a second PCR ran for about 6 to 11 cycles. Each cDNA molecule carried a tag from a template-switch adaptor that contained 12 random nucleotides. TCRdb reanalysed the 5' RACE reads using MiXCR and keeps one entry per CDR3 protein. The sample lists about a million distinct CDR3 sequences, around 48% seen once, with around 15% in the top ten. This TCR came from a man aged 25 to 40 in good health. Source material: blood. The V gene is TRBV20-1, the J gene TRBJ2-5, with unresolved D. The CDR3 nucleotides are TGCAGTGCTCCAGATACTAAGGGGACCCAGTACTTC. Its protein is CSAPDTKGTQYF.